Listed below are T cell receptor beta chains from one sample, sequenced in a study of STAT3 mutations in large granular lymphocyte leukemia. Clones were read by immunoSEQ multiplex PCR, and TCRdb kept only the in-frame ones, dropping some. Of under 20,000 clones listed, roughly 90% were seen once; the top ten hold approximately 42%. Sequenced input: peripheral blood mononuclear cells. Receptor source: a man aged 60 to 75 with T-cell large granular lymphocyte leukemia. Some clones in this sample may be carry-over from other donors' samples. CDR3s include the opening cysteine and the closing phenylalanine or tryptophan. A D gene is named only where the DNA matches it firmly. Clone size appears in some rows only: once, few, many, or a class for an expanded clone.

>TRBJ2-1|.|TRBV4-3|.
TGCGCCAGCAGCCAAGCCACGGGGCGGACACAGTTCTTC
CASSQATGRTQFF
>TRBJ1-1|.|TRBV7-2|.
TGTGCCAGCAGCTTTGGGGGCAACCCAAACACTGAAGCTTTCTTT
CASSFGGNPNTEAFF
>TRBJ1-2|TRBD1|TRBV4-3|.
TGCGCCAGCAGCCAATCCCCCCCGGGACAGTGGACTGGCTACACCTTC
CASSQSPPGQWTGYTF
>TRBJ2-5|.|TRBV30|.
TGTGCCTGGAGTAAGGGTCTAGAGACCCAGTACTTC
CAWSKGLETQYF
>TRBJ2-5|.|TRBV30|.
TGTGCCTGGGGGAGGTGGAGGGCGGAAGAGACCCAGTACTTC
CAWGRWRAEETQYF
>TRBJ1-6|.|TRBV2|.
TGTGCCAGCAGTGACCGGGGTTCATATAATTCACCCCTCCACTTT
CASSDRGSYNSPLHF
>TRBJ2-3|TRBD2|TRBV25-1|few
TGTGCCAGCAGTGAAGGACTAGCGATCAACACAGATACGCAGTATTTT
CASSEGLAINTDTQYF
>TRBJ2-7|.|TRBV5-4|.
TGTGCCAGCAGTATTACTAGTTCCTACGAGCAGTACTTC
CASSITSSYEQYF
>TRBJ1-1|.|TRBV19|.
TGTGCCAGTAGTCTTACATTGGGACTGAACACTGAAGCTTTCTTT
CASSLTLGLNTEAFF
>TRBJ2-7|.|TRBV5-6|.
TGTGCCAGCAGCTCGGGACCGTCCTACGAGCAGTACTTC
CASSSGPSYEQYF
>TRBJ2-1|.|TRBV15|.
TGTGCCACCAGCAGAGGTGGGGCTCGGGGGAATGAGCAGTTCTTC
CATSRGGARGNEQFF
>TRBJ1-2|.|TRBV5-1|.
TGCGCCAGCAGCTTGTCAGGGCCGACTAACTATGGCTACACCTTC
CASSLSGPTNYGYTF
>TRBJ2-1|.|TRBV27|.
TGTGCCAGTGGAGGTTCCTACAATGAGCAGTTCTTC
CASGGSYNEQFF
>TRBJ1-3|.|TRBV30|once
TGTGCCTGGAGTGTGTCCGAAAACACCATATATTTT
CAWSVSENTIYF
>TRBJ1-3|.|TRBV28|.
TGTGCCAGCAGTTTAGTCACGGCGGGTAAGAGCTCTGGAAACACCATATATTTT
CASSLVTAGKSSGNTIYF
>TRBJ2-5|.|TRBV5-5|.
TGTGCCAGCAGCCCCCCGCCCCAAGAGACCCAGTACTTC
CASSPPPQETQYF
>TRBJ2-7|.|TRBV5-1|.
TGCGCCAGCAGCACGACAGGGGAGGGCTACGAGCAGTACTTC
CASSTTGEGYEQYF
>TRBJ2-3|.|TRBV9|once
TGTGCCAGCAAGCCGGGAGTGAGCACAGATACGCAGTATTTT
CASKPGVSTDTQYF
>TRBJ2-7|TRBD2|TRBV7-8|few
TGTGCCAGCAGCTCGGGCGGGGGGCTGATGCAGTACTTC
CASSSGGGLMQYF
>TRBJ1-5|.|TRBV7-2|few
TGTGCCAGCAGCTTAGGGACACGGGAGAGTCAGCCCCAGCATTTT
CASSLGTRESQPQHF
>TRBJ2-7|.|TRBV29-1|.
TGCAGCGTTGTCCCCTGGGGGGGCCACGAGCAGTACTTC
CSVVPWGGHEQYF
>TRBJ1-6|.|TRBV5-6|.
TGTGCCAGCAGCTTGGGTAAAGCAGGGTCCTATAATTCACCCCTCCACTTT
CASSLGKAGSYNSPLHF
>TRBJ2-1|TRBD1|TRBV19|once
TGTGCCAGTTCAGGGGGCGGGAATGAGCAGTTCTTC
CASSGGGNEQFF
>TRBJ2-3|.|TRBV7-9|.
TGTGCCAGCAGTATGGAGAGCACAGATACGCAGTATTTT
CASSMESTDTQYF
>TRBJ2-7|TRBD1|TRBV5-1|.
TGCGCCAGCAGACCTACAGGGGGCGCGTCCTACGAGCAGTACTTC
CASRPTGGASYEQYF
>TRBJ1-6|.|TRBV6-6|.
TGTGCCAGCAGACGGACAGCAGATAATTCACCCCTCCACTTT
CASRRTADNSPLHF
>TRBJ2-5|.|TRBV27|once
TGTGCCAGCAGGGTTAAGGCCCAAGAGACCCAGTACTTC
CASRVKAQETQYF
>TRBJ2-7|TRBD1|TRBV5-5|.
TGTGCCAGCAGCTTGTTTGGACAGGGAGGCTACGAGCAGTACTTC
CASSLFGQGGYEQYF
>TRBJ2-5|.|TRBV9|.
TGTGCCAGCAGCGTAGGAGGGTGGGAGACCCAGTACTTC
CASSVGGWETQYF
>TRBJ1-2|TRBD1|TRBV5-4|.
TGTGCCAGCAGCCGACAGGGGGCAAACTATGGCTACACCTTC
CASSRQGANYGYTF
>TRBJ2-2|TRBD1|TRBV7-9|.
TGTGCCAGCAGCGAGCTCGGACAGGGCGGCACCGGGGAGCTGTTTTTT
CASSELGQGGTGELFF
>TRBJ2-3|TRBD1|TRBV7-9|.
TGTGCCAGCAGCTTATGGGGACAGCGAGGTCCCACAGATACGCAGTATTTT
CASSLWGQRGPTDTQYF
>TRBJ2-1|TRBD1|TRBV29-1|.
TGCAGCGCACAGGGGGGTTACAATGAGCAGTTCTTC
CSAQGGYNEQFF
>TRBJ1-5|.|TRBV18|once
TGTGCCAGCTCACCAGGGCAGACCAATCAGCCCCAGCATTTT
CASSPGQTNQPQHF
>TRBJ2-3|.|TRBV7-3|.
TGTGCCAGCAGCTCTACGGACCATCAAGATACGCAGTATTTT
CASSSTDHQDTQYF
>TRBJ1-4|.|TRBV29-1|.
TGCAGCGCCCTTGACAGGATCAATGAAAAACTGTTTTTT
CSALDRINEKLFF
>TRBJ1-2|.|TRBV6-1|.
TGTGCCAGCAGGGGAGAAGGACGCGTGGGCTACACCTTC
CASRGEGRVGYTF
>TRBJ2-1|.|TRBV7-3|.
TGTGCCAGCAGCTCACAGGGTGGGGGCTACAATGAGCAGTTCTTC
CASSSQGGGYNEQFF
>TRBJ1-3|.|TRBV6-6|.
TGTGCCAGCAGTTACGAGGCGACCGGCGGAAACACCATATATTTT
CASSYEATGGNTIYF
>TRBJ1-5|.|TRBV7-2|.
TGTGCCAGCAGCTTAGCCAGAGACAGCAATCAGCCCCAGCATTTT
CASSLARDSNQPQHF
>TRBJ1-2|.|TRBV9|.
TGTGCCAGCAGCGTAGGAGGTGGTAGGTCCTATGGCTACACCTTC
CASSVGGGRSYGYTF
>TRBJ2-6|TRBD1|TRBV6-6|.
TGTGCCAGCAGTTTTGGTGACAGGGCTGGGGCCAACGTCCTGACTTTC
CASSFGDRAGANVLTF
>TRBJ2-3|TRBD2|TRBV30|.
TGTGCCTGGAGCTGGACTAGCGGCACAGATACGCAGTATTTT
CAWSWTSGTDTQYF
>TRBJ2-7|.|TRBV23-1|.
TGCGCCAGCCATACCTCATTATCGACTAGTTTCTACGAGCAGTACTTC
CASHTSLSTSFYEQYF
>TRBJ1-2|.|TRBV4-3|.
TGCGCCAGCAGCCAACGCACAGATTACTATGGCTACACCTTC
CASSQRTDYYGYTF
>TRBJ2-5|.|TRBV28|.
TGTGCCAGCAGTTTGCGGGACAGCACGTACTTC
CASSLRDSTYF
>TRBJ1-2|.|TRBV5-4|.
TGTGCCAGCAGCTTGGGGGACATCTATGGCTACACCTTC
CASSLGDIYGYTF
>TRBJ2-7|TRBD2|TRBV6-5|once
TGTGCCAGCAGTTACTCCCCGGGACTAGCGAACGAGCAGTACTTC
CASSYSPGLANEQYF
>TRBJ1-1|.|TRBV10-3|.
TGTGCCATCAGTGAGTCGAGCCCAAGGACCGTTACTGAAGCTTTCTTT
CAISESSPRTVTEAFF